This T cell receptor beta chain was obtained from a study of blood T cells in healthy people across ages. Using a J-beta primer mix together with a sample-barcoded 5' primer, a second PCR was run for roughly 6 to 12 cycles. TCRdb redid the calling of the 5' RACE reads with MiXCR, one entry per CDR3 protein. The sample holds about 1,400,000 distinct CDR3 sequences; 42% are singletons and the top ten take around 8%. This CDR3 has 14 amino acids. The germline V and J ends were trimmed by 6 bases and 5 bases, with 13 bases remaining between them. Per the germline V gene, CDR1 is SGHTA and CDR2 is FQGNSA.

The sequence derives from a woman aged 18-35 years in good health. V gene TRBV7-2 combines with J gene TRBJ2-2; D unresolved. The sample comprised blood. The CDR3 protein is CASSSVAKTGELFF. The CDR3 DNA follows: TGTGCCAGCAGTTCCGTCGCAAAGACCGGGGAGCTGTTTTTT.